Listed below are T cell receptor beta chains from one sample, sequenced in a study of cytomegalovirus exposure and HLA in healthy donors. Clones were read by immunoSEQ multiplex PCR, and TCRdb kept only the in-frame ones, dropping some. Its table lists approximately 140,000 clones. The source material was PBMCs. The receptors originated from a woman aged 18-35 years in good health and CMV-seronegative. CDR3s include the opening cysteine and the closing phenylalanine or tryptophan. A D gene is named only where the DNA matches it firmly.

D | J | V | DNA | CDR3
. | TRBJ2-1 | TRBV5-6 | TGTGCCAGCAGCTTGGCCGGGGACAATGAGCAGTTCTTC | CASSLAGDNEQFF
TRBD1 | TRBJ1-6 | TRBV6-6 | TGTGCCAGCAGCCGGACAGGGGGGGATTCACCCCTCCACTTT | CASSRTGGDSPLHF
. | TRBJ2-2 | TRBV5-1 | TGCGCCAGCAGGCACCGGGAGTCCCGAGGCACCGGGGAGCTGTTTTTT | CASRHRESRGTGELFF
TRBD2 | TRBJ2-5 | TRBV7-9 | TGTGCCAGCAGCGGCCGGGGAGGAGACGCGGGAGGATTTGAGACCCAGTACTTC | CASSGRGGDAGGFETQYF
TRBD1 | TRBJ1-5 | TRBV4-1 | TGCGCCAGCAGCCAAGTGGTTCAGGGGGATCAGCCCCAGCATTTT | CASSQVVQGDQPQHF
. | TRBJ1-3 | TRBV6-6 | TGTGCCAGCAGTTGGACAGAATCTGGAAACACCATATATTTT | CASSWTESGNTIYF
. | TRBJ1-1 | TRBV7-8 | TGTGCCAGTACTAGGACAGTCGGGAACACTGAAGCTTTCTTT | CASTRTVGNTEAFF
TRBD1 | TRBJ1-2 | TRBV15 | TGTGCCACCAGCAGTGAGACAGGGGGTTACTATGGCTACACCTTC | CATSSETGGYYGYTF
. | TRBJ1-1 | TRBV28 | TGTGCCAGCAGCACGATTACACCCCTGACTGAAGCTTTCTTT | CASSTITPLTEAFF
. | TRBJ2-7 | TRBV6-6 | TGTGCCAGCAGTGGGGCCCCGGTATCCTACGAGCAGTACTTC | CASSGAPVSYEQYF
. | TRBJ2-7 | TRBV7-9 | TGTGCCAGCAGCAGCTCCGGGGATTCGTACGAGCAGTACTTC | CASSSSGDSYEQYF
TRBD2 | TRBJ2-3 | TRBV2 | TGTGCCAGCAGCGAGACTAGCGGTTGGGATACGCAGTATTTT | CASSETSGWDTQYF
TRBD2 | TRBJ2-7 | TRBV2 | TGTGCCAGCAGTGAAGTAGCGGGAGCTTACGAGCAGTACTTC | CASSEVAGAYEQYF
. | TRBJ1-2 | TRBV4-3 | TGCGCCAGCAGCCAAGAGGGTGGTGGCGGTCTTTATGGCTACACCTTC | CASSQEGGGGLYGYTF
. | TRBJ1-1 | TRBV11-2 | TGTGCCAGCAGCTTAGCCGGGTCGTGGGGCGGCACTGAAGCTTTCTTT | CASSLAGSWGGTEAFF
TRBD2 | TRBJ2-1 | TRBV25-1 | TGTGCCAGCAGCCCAATAGCGGGAAATGAGCAGTTCTTC | CASSPIAGNEQFF
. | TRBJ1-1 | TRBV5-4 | TGTGCCAGCGGACTTGACCCGAACACTGAAGCTTTCTTT | CASGLDPNTEAFF
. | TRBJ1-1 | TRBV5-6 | TGTGCCAGCAGCTCATACAGGGTAGGGAACACTGAAGCTTTCTTT | CASSSYRVGNTEAFF
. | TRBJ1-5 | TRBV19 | TGTGCCAGTAGTATCCCCGGGGATAGCAATCAGCCCCAGCATTTT | CASSIPGDSNQPQHF
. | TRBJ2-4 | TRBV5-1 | TGCGCCAGCAGCTTGCAGGGTAGCTCAAAAAACATTCAGTACTTC | CASSLQGSSKNIQYF
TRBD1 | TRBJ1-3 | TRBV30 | TGTGCCTGGAGTCAACCCCTCACAGGGGGTGGAAACACCATATATTTT | CAWSQPLTGGGNTIYF
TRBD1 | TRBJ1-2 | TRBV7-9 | TGTGCCAGCAGTCAACTTTCGGGGGCAGGGGGAGACTATGGCTACACCTTC | CASSQLSGAGGDYGYTF
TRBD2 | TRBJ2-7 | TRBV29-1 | TGCAGCGTTGAAGGAGGGACTAGCGGCTACGAGCAGTACTTC | CSVEGGTSGYEQYF
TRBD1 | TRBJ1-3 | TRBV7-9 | TGTGCCAGCAGCTTAGGGACAGGGGCTGGAAACACCATATATTTT | CASSLGTGAGNTIYF
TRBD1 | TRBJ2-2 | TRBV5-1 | TGCGCCAGCCGAACCGGGACAGGACCGACCGGGGAGCTGTTTTTT | CASRTGTGPTGELFF
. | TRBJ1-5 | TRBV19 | TGTGCCAGTAGTACTCCTCTCAATCAGCCCCAGCATTTT | CASSTPLNQPQHF
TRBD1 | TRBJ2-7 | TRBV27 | TGTGCCAGCAGCGGGACAGGGGTTCGCTACGAGCAGTACTTC | CASSGTGVRYEQYF
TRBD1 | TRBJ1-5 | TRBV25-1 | TGTGCCAGCAGTGGGACAGGGAGGGGTCAGCCCCAGCATTTT | CASSGTGRGQPQHF
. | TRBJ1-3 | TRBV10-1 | TGCGCCAGCAGCGACAGCTCTGGAAACACCATATATTTT | CASSDSSGNTIYF
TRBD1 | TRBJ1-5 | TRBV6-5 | TGTGCCAGCAGCCGGGACAGGGACAACAATCAGCCCCAGCATTTT | CASSRDRDNNQPQHF
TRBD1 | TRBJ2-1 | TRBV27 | TGTGCCAGCAGTTTAGGCCAGGGGGCCCCAAATGAGCAGTTCTTC | CASSLGQGAPNEQFF
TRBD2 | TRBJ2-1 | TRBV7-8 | TGTGCCAGCAGCTTAGAAGCCGGGACTAGCGGGAGAAAGGGCTACAATGAGCAGTTCTTC | CASSLEAGTSGRKGYNEQFF
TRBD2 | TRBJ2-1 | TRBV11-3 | TGTGCCAGCAGGGGCGGACTAGCGGGAAACAATGAGCAGTTCTTC | CASRGGLAGNNEQFF
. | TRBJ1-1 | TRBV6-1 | TGTGCCAGCGGTAGGGGGACGAACGCTGAAGCTTTCTTT | CASGRGTNAEAFF
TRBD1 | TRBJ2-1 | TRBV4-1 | TGCGCCAGCAGCATCGTCCCGGGACAGGGGGATGAGCAGTTCTTC | CASSIVPGQGDEQFF
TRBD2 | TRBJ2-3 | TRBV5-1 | TGCGCCAGCAGCCCCACGCGGGGGCGGGAGGGCCAGGATACGCAGTATTTT | CASSPTRGREGQDTQYF
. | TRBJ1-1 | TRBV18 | TGTGCCAGCTCACCTCTTGAGAGAGGGAACACTGAAGCTTTCTTT | CASSPLERGNTEAFF
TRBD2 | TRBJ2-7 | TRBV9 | TGTGCCAGCAGCGTAGACCAGACTAGCGGAGCCTACGAGCAGTACTTC | CASSVDQTSGAYEQYF
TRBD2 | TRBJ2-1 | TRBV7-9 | TGTGCCAGCAGCTTAGGGGGACTAGCAAACAATGAGCAGTTCTTC | CASSLGGLANNEQFF
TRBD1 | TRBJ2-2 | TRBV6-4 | TGTGCCAGCAGCGTGGGGACAGGAGAAACCGGGGAGCTGTTTTTT | CASSVGTGETGELFF
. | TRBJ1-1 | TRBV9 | TGTGCCAGCAGCGCCAACCGGGACAAGATGAACACTGAAGCTTTCTTT | CASSANRDKMNTEAFF
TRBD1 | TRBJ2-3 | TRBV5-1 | TGCGCCAGCAGCACCGGGACAGGGGTAGATACGCAGTATTTT | CASSTGTGVDTQYF
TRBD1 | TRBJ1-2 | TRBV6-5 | TGTGCCAGCAGTTATCACTCTGGACAGGGTGGTGGCTACACCTTC | CASSYHSGQGGGYTF
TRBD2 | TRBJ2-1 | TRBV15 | TGTGCCACCAGCAGACCTGATAGCGGGAGCTCCTACAATGAGCAGTTCTTC | CATSRPDSGSSYNEQFF
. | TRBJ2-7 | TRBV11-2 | TGTGCCAGCAGCTTAGGGGCGGGGGAGCAGTACTTC | CASSLGAGEQYF
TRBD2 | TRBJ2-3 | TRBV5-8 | TGTGCCAGCAGTCCCGGGACTAGCGGAACAGATACGCAGTATTTT | CASSPGTSGTDTQYF
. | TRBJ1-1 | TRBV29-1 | TGCAGCGTGCGTCGGGGAGGCACTGAAGCTTTCTTT | CSVRRGGTEAFF
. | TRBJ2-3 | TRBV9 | TGTGCCAGCAGCCCTAAGGGGGATACGCAGTATTTT | CASSPKGDTQYF
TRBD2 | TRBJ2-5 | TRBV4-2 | TGTGCCAGCAGCCAAGTCGGGGAGGGGACCCAGTACTTC | CASSQVGEGTQYF
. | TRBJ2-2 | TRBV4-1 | TGCGCCAGCAGCCAAGATGGGGTAGGGGTCAAATCCACCGGGGAGCTGTTTTTT | CASSQDGVGVKSTGELFF
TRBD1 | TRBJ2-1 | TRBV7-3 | TGTGCCAGCAGCCCTGACAGGGCCGGGGTCAATGAGCAGTTCTTC | CASSPDRAGVNEQFF
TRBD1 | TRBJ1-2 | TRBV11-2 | TGTGCCAGCAGCTTATGGGGCAGGGGGCTCGGCTACACCTTC | CASSLWGRGLGYTF
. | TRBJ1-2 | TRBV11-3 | TGTGCCAGCAGCTTAGGATCTCGGGGGAACTATGGCTACACCTTC | CASSLGSRGNYGYTF
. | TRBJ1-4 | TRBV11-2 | TGTGCCAGCAGCTTAGGATCGACAGTAGCGGGTGAAAAACTGTTTTTT | CASSLGSTVAGEKLFF
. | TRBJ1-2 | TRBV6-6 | TGTGCCAGCAGCCTGGACAGTGGAGGCTACACCTTC | CASSLDSGGYTF
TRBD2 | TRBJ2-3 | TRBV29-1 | TGCAGCGGAAGGGCTAGCGGGAGTGGTACGCAGTATTTT | CSGRASGSGTQYF
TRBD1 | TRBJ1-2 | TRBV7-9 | TGTGCCAGCAGTCCAACAGGGGGCTATGGCTACACCTTC | CASSPTGGYGYTF
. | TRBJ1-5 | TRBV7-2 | TGTGCCAGCAGCTTTTCTGTTGGCAATCAGCCCCAGCATTTT | CASSFSVGNQPQHF
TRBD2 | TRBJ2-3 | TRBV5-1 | TGCGCCAGCAGCTTTCTAGCGGGGGACACAGATACGCAGTATTTT | CASSFLAGDTDTQYF
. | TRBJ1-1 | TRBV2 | TGTGCCAGCGAACTAGGGCAGCTGAACACTGAAGCTTTCTTT | CASELGQLNTEAFF